This TCR beta chain was retrieved from a study of chronic HIV infection and antiretroviral therapy. Each CDR3 protein gets one entry after TCRdb re-called the 5' RACE reads with MiXCR. In the table there are some 46,000 distinct CDR3 sequences, 19% of which are singletons. The CDR3 contains 15 residues. Germline V lookup: CDR1 MDHEN, CDR2 SYDVKM. V lost 10 bases to trimming and J lost 8 bases; unmatched junction nucleotides: 13. This chain joins TRBV28 and TRBJ2-3; TRBD2 matches at 12 bases. This clonotype was sampled from an adult who had HIV and had not received antiretroviral therapy, or was an uninfected healthy control (not recorded which). Specimen: peripheral blood. This CDR3 reads CATTVPSGRATTQYF. The CDR3 DNA reads as TGTGCCACGACGGTTCCTAGCGGGAGGGCCACTACGCAGTATTTT.